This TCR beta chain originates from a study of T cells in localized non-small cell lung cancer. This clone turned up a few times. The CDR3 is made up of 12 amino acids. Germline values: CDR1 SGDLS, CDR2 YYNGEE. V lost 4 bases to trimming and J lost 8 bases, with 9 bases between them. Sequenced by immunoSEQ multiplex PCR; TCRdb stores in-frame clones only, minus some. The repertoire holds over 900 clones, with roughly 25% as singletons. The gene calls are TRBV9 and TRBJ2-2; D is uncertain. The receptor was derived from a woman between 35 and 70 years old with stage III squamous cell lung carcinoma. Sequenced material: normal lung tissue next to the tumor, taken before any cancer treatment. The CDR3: CASSPLGGELFF. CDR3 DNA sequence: TGTGCCAGCAGCCCCCTAGGGGGGGAGCTGTTTTTT.